This T cell receptor (beta chain) was documented in a study of radiation and T cells in renal cell carcinoma (dated by TCRdb to the early 2020s). The study in broad terms: The samples were drawn from a clinical trial, where primary renal cell carcinomas were treated with 15 Gy of stereotactic body radiation therapy and then removed by nephrectomy 4 weeks afterward. In total, 50 to 55 samples, comprising some 25 tumors and some 27 peripheral blood samples, were subjected to TCR beta sequencing. Across all 50 or so samples, under 5 million unique CDR3 nucleotide sequences, encoding 2,658,974 unique CDR3 amino acid sequences, were identified.

What the research found in general, with its limitations: In blood, the top tumor clonotypes increased between baseline and 2 weeks post-radiation and then shrank by 4 weeks, which suggests that tumor-resident clones expanded only transiently. Because pretreatment tumor biopsies were not available, the study could not determine whether clonotypes were already present within the tumor at baseline. Changes in the blood repertoire were not tracked past 4 weeks after treatment. Because the trial had a single-armed design, the trial could not examine how radiation dose or scheduling affected the TCR repertoire.

Following the manufacturer's recommendations, the immunoSEQ kit was used to generate TCR beta libraries from genomic DNA. Library preparation used a first multiplex PCR with proprietary primers, then a second PCR adding unique barcodes, with bead cleanups after each round. A positive control reaction and a negative control reaction, both provided in the kit, were run with every batch of samples. The final libraries were assessed on an Agilent 4200 TapeStation D1000 ScreenTape, pooled by volume, and quantified by qPCR. Sequencing was performed on an Illumina NextSeq500 with a MidOutput 150-cycle cartridge, and 156 Read1 and 15 Index1 cycles were run with kit custom primers. The pooled library was loaded at around 1.1 pM, and approximately 20% PhiX control was spiked in. On the study's bioinformatics: Vendor-processed data were analyzed in R, and a clonotype was defined as all T cells sharing the same CDR3 nucleotide sequence. In the clone abundance analyses, frequencies in each sample were normalized to that sample's 10,000 most abundant clones. Public T cell clones, which averaged fewer than five per sample, were removed prior to analysis. A difference in abundance of at least 32-fold between compartments was used to define tumor-enriched and baseline blood-enriched clonotypes. A beta-binomial differential abundance model was applied to find clonotypes that expanded or contracted between blood time points. Tumor-blood repertoire similarity was measured with the Baroni-Urbani and Buser coefficient, and group comparisons used two-tailed Wilcoxon tests in R. Imported from immuneACCESS, the table was reduced by TCRdb to in-frame sequences with V and J called. These copies leave out some clones; in studies compared against another copy, an unresolved V gene accounts for under half, and the cause of the remainder is not known. Clone size and V and J calls were adopted from that table, with D and trimming inferred from the DNA. Within this sample are some 120,000 clones, with 81% of them counted one time only. The ten most abundant clones make up roughly 5% of the sample.

V has 7 bases trimmed and J has 2 bases trimmed; junction bases matching no gene number 5. There are 14 amino acids in the CDR3, from cysteine to phenylalanine inclusive. The entry retains the CDR3 DNA only, 42 bases that are in frame from base 1. CDR1 and CDR2 are drawn from the germline V gene: SNHLY, FYNNEI. For this clone: No cognate antigen has been identified for it. No clone much larger than this one lies a single base away; base qualities are absent.

This specimen's time point label, per the study, means: blood 2 weeks post-SBRT. Sample treatment or condition, as interpreted from the label and publication: 15 Gy SBRT to primary tumor, nephrectomy 4 weeks later. To follow tumor-enriched clonotypes, peripheral blood was collected serially from radiation-treated patients at baseline and again at 2 weeks and 4 weeks after SBRT. Every patient had renal cell carcinoma of clear cell pathology. The QIAamp DNA Blood Mini Kit (Qiagen) was used to prepare genomic DNA for TCR sequencing. The analyses included just those samples that passed every quality control check.

The TCR was taken from a man in his fifties or sixties with renal cell carcinoma. Here the sequenced sample was blood, taken from a patient whose treatment included radiotherapy and nephrectomy. Recombination joined TRBV2 with TRBJ2-3, with TRBD2 identical over 8 junction bases. The CDR3 sequence is CASTGGGYTDTQYF. The base sequence is TGTGCCAGCACCGGGGGGGGGTACACAGATACGCAGTATTTT.